These 26 T cell receptor beta chains were all obtained from the same sample, sequenced in a study of blood T cells in healthy people across ages. The second PCR ran about 7 to 12 cycles with a sample-barcoded 5' primer and J-beta primers. TCRdb recomputed calls from the 5' RACE reads with MiXCR, one row per CDR3 protein. The sample has roughly 900,000 distinct CDR3 sequences, around 28% seen once; the top ten hold roughly 17%. Source material: blood. The source is a woman of 80 years or more in good health.

This rearrangement joins TRBV28 to TRBJ1-5, with D tentatively TRBD1 (5 bases). V lost 5 bases and J 6 bases, leaving 17 bases between the germline ends. The germline V gene encodes CDR1 MDHEN and CDR2 SYDVKM. The CDR3 consists of 15 residues. The CDR3 DNA reads TGTGCCAGCAGTCCGTCACAGGCGCGTAGTCAGCCCCAGCATTTT. It is translated as CASSPSQARSQPQHF.

As for this clonotype: Possible read error: a much larger clone is one base away. The rearrangement uses TRBV7-2 and TRBJ2-2; TRBD2 might be the D (5 bases). Germline V gene data show CDR1 as SGHTA and CDR2 as FQGNSA. The CDR3 totals 14 residues. This CDR3 is CASSLGVNTGERFF. The CDR3 DNA follows: TGTGCCAGCAGCTTAGGGGTAAACACCGGGGAGCGGTTTTTT.

This clonotype was picked up many times. The chain employs TRBV6-5 and TRBJ2-5; a possible D gene is TRBD2 (5 bases). Per the germline V gene, CDR1 is MNHEY and CDR2 is SVGAGI. The CDR3 runs 18 residues. Trimming cost V 3 bases and J 1 base, with 21 bases left between them. CDR3 DNA sequence: TGTGCCAGCAGTTATTCTGGGAGTCGGGCTCGGGGCCAAGAGACCCAGTACTTC. Residues: CASSYSGSRARGQETQYF.

In its sample, this clonotype was seen many times. The chain couples TRBV7-9 to TRBJ1-2; 7 bases agree with TRBD1. The CDR3 length is 15 residues. CDR1 is SEHNR and CDR2 is FQNEAQ in the germline V gene (reference sequence). After removal of 6 bases from V and 2 bases from J, the junction contained 9 bases not matched to a gene. In DNA form, the CDR3 reads TGTGCCAGCAGTTCAAGAACAGGGGCGAACTATGGCTACACCTTC. It is translated as CASSSRTGANYGYTF.

A remark on this clonotype: Its ends do not fully match the called genes, so a read error is possible. The chain couples TRBV7-7 to TRBJ2-5; 12 positions agree with TRBD2. The germline gives CDR1 SSHAT, CDR2 FNYEAQ (reference sequence). The length of the CDR3 is 15 residues. The CDR3 coding sequence is TGTGCTAGCAGCCGGACTAGCGGGGTTTTGGAGACCCAGTACTTC. As protein: CASSRTSGVLETQYF. Complete variable domain (other parts from reference TRBV7-7 and TRBJ2-5): GAGVSQSPRYKVTKRGQDVTLRCDPISSHATLYWYQQALGQGPEFLTYFNYEAQPDKSGLPSDRFSAERPEGSISTLTIQRTEQRDSAMYRCASSRTSGVLETQYFGPGTRLLVL.

In this sample, this clonotype turned up many times. The chain is built from TRBV5-1 and TRBJ1-1; D is ambiguous. Germline values: CDR1 SGHRS, CDR2 YFSETQ. V was trimmed by 2 bases and J by 1 base, leaving 9 bases between them. The CDR3 loop spans 14 amino acids. The CDR3 DNA sequence: TGCGCCAGCAGCTTCATCGGTTCGAACACTGAAGCTTTCTTT. Its protein product is CASSFIGSNTEAFF.

In this sample, this clonotype turned up many times. The chain carries TRBV20-1 and TRBJ2-4; D may be TRBD1 or TRBD2 (6 bases each). The V end was cut by 6 bases, the J end by 0 bases, with 18 bases between. The CDR3 has 16 residues. CDR1 is DFQATT and CDR2 is SNEGSKA in the germline V gene (reference sequence). CDR3: CSAPRGAALAKNIQYF. The CDR3 DNA sequence: TGCAGTGCCCCAAGGGGGGCGGCCCTAGCCAAAAACATTCAGTACTTC.

This clonotype was seen only once. This may be a read error: a much more frequent sequence differs by one nucleotide. The V gene is TRBV5-1, the J gene TRBJ2-7; D remains unclear. The J call could be wrong; TRBJ2-5 is a better fit for the DNA end. Looked up from germline, CDR1 is SGHRS and CDR2 is YFSETQ. This CDR3 is 12 amino acids long. The CDR3 region has the DNA TGCGCCAGCAGCTTTTCCCATGGGACCCAGTACTTC. Its translation: CASSFSHGTQYF.

Concerning this clonotype: One end of the junction does not line up with germline, which may come from a read error. This chain uses TRBV11-3 with TRBJ2-5; D may match TRBD1 or TRBD2 (5 bases each). The CDR3 has 14 amino acids. Per germline, CDR1 SGHNT and CDR2 YENEEA. The CDR3 DNA reads TGTGCCAGCAGCTTGGGGACGGGGCAAGAGACCCGGTACTTC. This codes for CASSLGTGQETRYF.

The chain links TRBV9 to TRBJ1-1; TRBD1 is a possible D gene (6 bases). This CDR3 comprises 15 residues. The V gene's germline CDR1 is SGDLS and CDR2 YYNGEE. Trimming left V 3 bases short and J 2 bases short, with 14 bases between. The DNA of the CDR3 is TGTGCCAGCAGCGCCACAGGGTCGGGTAACACTGAAGCTTTCTTT. Amino acids: CASSATGSGNTEAFF. The full variable domain, with the rest looked up from reference TRBV9 and TRBJ1-1, is DSGVTQTPKHLITATGQRVTLRCSPRSGDLSVYWYQQSLDQGLQFLIQYYNGEERAKGNILERFSAQQFPDLHSELNLSSLELGDSALYFCASSATGSGNTEAFFGQGTRLTVV.

This clonotype was picked up many times. This chain links TRBV3-1 with TRBJ2-1, with 8 bases aligning to TRBD1. The V gene end was trimmed by 3 bases and the J gene end by 5 bases; junction bases not matched to a gene: 9. This CDR3 contains 16 residues. Germline loops: CDR1 LGHDT, CDR2 YNNKEL (reference sequence). CDR3 in amino acids: CASSQAGTGGHNEQFF. The DNA for the CDR3 is TGTGCCAGCAGCCAGGCCGGGACAGGCGGACACAATGAGCAGTTCTTC.

This clonotype came up many times. CDR3 amino acids: CAWSWTGGQGYTF. CDR3 in DNA: TGTGCCTGGAGTTGGACAGGGGGCCAAGGCTACACCTTC. This chain uses TRBV30 with TRBJ1-2, with TRBD1 matching 11 bases. Unmatched junction bases numbered 4, after V lost 2 bases and J lost 8 bases. The CDR3 extends over 13 amino acids. Germline values: CDR1 GTSNPN, CDR2 SVGIG (reference sequence). The full variable domain, its missing parts supplied by reference TRBV30 and TRBJ1-2, is SQTIHQWPATLVQPVGSPLSLECTVEGTSNPNLYWYRQAAGRGLQLLFYSVGIGQISSEVPQNLSASRPQDRQFILSSKKLLLSDSGFYLCAWSWTGGQGYTFGSGTRLTVV.

This clonotype was seen a single time. A much larger clone lies a single base off, so this may be a read error. The chain combines TRBV6-2 or TRBV6-3 with TRBJ2-1; no clear D. The end of the DNA fits TRBJ2-7 better, so the J call may be wrong. CDR3 length: 14 amino acids. In germline, CDR1 is MNHEY, CDR2 SVGEGT. The chain's CDR3 is CASSPAVAYNEQYF. CDR3 DNA sequence: TGTGCCAGCAGCCCGGCCGTTGCCTACAATGAGCAGTACTTC.

At least ten counts were recorded for this clonotype. This chain links TRBV27 with TRBJ1-6; TRBD1 might be the D (5 bases). The CDR3 consists of 13 residues. Trimming removed 3 bases from V and 7 bases from J, with 7 bases in between. Per germline, CDR1 MNHEY and CDR2 SMNVEV (reference sequence). The CDR3: CASSLDMNSPLHF. The CDR3 DNA is TGTGCCAGCAGTTTGGACATGAATTCACCCCTCCACTTT.

With regard to this clonotype: This could be a read error, since a much larger clone is one nucleotide away. The V and J genes are TRBV6-2 or TRBV6-3 and TRBJ2-4, with D unclear. The J call is doubtful: the DNA matches TRBJ2-7 better. The germline gives CDR1 MNHEY, CDR2 SVGEGT. The CDR3 runs to 14 residues. CDR3 bases: TGTGCCGGCAGCCGACAAGAAGGCCGGTACGAGCAGTACTTC. Its protein is CAGSRQEGRYEQYF.

In this sample, this clonotype turned up many times. The CDR3 DNA is TGCGCCAGCAGCCAAGGGGTCGGTGAGCAGTTCTTC. It encodes CASSQGVGEQFF. The chain is built from TRBV4-3 and TRBJ2-1; no clear D. V lost 1 base and J lost 9, with 7 bases in between. Germline assignment: CDR1 LGHNA and CDR2 YSLEER. This CDR3 contains 12 residues.

This clonotype was counted many times. The chain employs TRBV6-2 or TRBV6-3 and TRBJ1-5, with TRBD1 matching over 7 bases. The V segment lost 6 bases and the J segment 3 bases; nucleotides outside the gene matches: 8. The germline V gene encodes CDR1 MNHEY and CDR2 SVGEGT. CDR3 size: 15 residues. The CDR3 sequence is CASSRDRDLNQPQHF. CDR3 nucleotides: TGTGCCAGCAGCCGTGACAGGGACCTCAATCAGCCCCAGCATTTT.

V gene TRBV19 combines with J gene TRBJ2-1; unclear D gene. Trimming shortened V by 1 base and J by 4 bases, and 11 bases separated the two germline ends. There are 15 residues in the CDR3. CDR1 and CDR2 (germline): LNHDA, SQIVND (reference sequence). Here the CDR3 DNA reads TGTGCCAGTAGTATAGGTCTTGGGTTTTACAATGAGCAGTTCTTC. It is translated as CASSIGLGFYNEQFF.

Ten or more counts support this clonotype. The chain has TRBV6-2 or TRBV6-3 and TRBJ2-1; 9 positions match TRBD2. The CDR3 spans 15 residues. CDR1 MNHEY and CDR2 SVGEGT come from the germline V gene. Trimming took 7 bases from V and 9 from J; bases not matched to a gene: 13. Here the CDR3 reads CASKRGGGAESEQFF. CDR3 in DNA: TGTGCCAGCAAGAGAGGCGGGGGGGCCGAAAGTGAGCAGTTCTTC.

This clonotype was counted ten times or more. This rearrangement joins TRBV7-2 to TRBJ2-1, with 7 bases fitting TRBD2. With 0 bases clipped from V and 4 bases from J, the junction kept 6 bases outside the gene matches. The CDR3 is 16 amino acids. Germline V gene lookup returns CDR1 SGHTA and CDR2 FQGNSA. This CDR3 is CASSLALGGSYNEQFF. The CDR3, as DNA: TGTGCCAGCAGCTTAGCTCTGGGGGGGTCATACAATGAGCAGTTCTTC.

This clonotype was recorded many times. V usage is TRBV15 and J usage is TRBJ2-1, with TRBD1 matching 7 bases. The ends lost 4 bases at V and 4 bases at J; junction bases unmatched: 7. The CDR3 consists of 15 residues. CDR1 is LNHNV and CDR2 is YYDKDF in the germline V gene (reference sequence). The CDR3 DNA is TGTGCCACCAGCAAGAGGGGGACAGATTACAATGAGCAGTTCTTC. Its protein is CATSKRGTDYNEQFF.

This clonotype was seen repeatedly, ten times or more. This CDR3 reads CSARVRGTRSSYNEQFF. For the CDR3, the DNA is TGCAGTGCTAGAGTCCGCGGGACTAGAAGCTCCTACAATGAGCAGTTCTTC. The chain uses TRBV20-1 and TRBJ2-1, with 8 bases matching TRBD2. The CDR3 length is 17 residues. Germline trimming cut 1 base from V and 0 bases from J; bases unmatched to any gene: 8. Germline-derived CDR1 and CDR2 are DFQATT and SNEGSKA (reference sequence).

This chain connects TRBV30 to TRBJ1-6; TRBD1 matches at 9 bases. Trimming cost V 3 bases and J 9 bases; bases outside gene matches: 9. The CDR3 totals 15 residues. Germline V gene lookup returns CDR1 GTSNPN and CDR2 SVGIG (reference sequence). The CDR3 DNA is TGTGCCTGGAGGTCGCGGACAGGGGACGGTTCACCCCTCCACTTT. It encodes CAWRSRTGDGSPLHF.

About this clonotype itself: This may come from a read error, since a much larger clone is one base off. This chain joins TRBV24-1 and TRBJ2-3, with 12 positions matching TRBD2. CDR3 length: 17 residues. J was trimmed by 5 bases and V by 2 bases; bases with no gene match: 7. CDR1 is KGHDR and CDR2 is SFDVKD in the germline V gene. CDR3 amino acids: CATSDSSLAGGKDTQYF. The CDR3 nucleotides are TGTGCCACCAGTGATTCTTCCCTAGCGGGGGGGAAAGATACGCAGTATTTT.

The sample holds one count of this clonotype. Its ends do not fully match the called genes, so a read error is possible. This chain uses TRBV7-6 with TRBJ2-3, with a weak D call TRBD1 (6 bases). Germline V CDR1 and CDR2: SGHVS, FNYEAQ. The CDR3 is made up of 14 amino acids. The CDR3: CASSVQQGTDTRYF. CDR3 nucleotide sequence: TGTGCCAGCAGCGTGCAACAGGGCACAGATACGCGGTATTTT.

The chain uses TRBV5-1 and TRBJ1-4; TRBD1 matches at 7 bases. Germline assignment: CDR1 SGHRS and CDR2 YFSETQ. This CDR3 has 14 amino acids. J gave up 8 bases and V 4 bases, and 8 bases lay outside the gene matches. The CDR3 is CASSTGTVDEKLFF. The DNA for the CDR3 is TGCGCCAGCAGCACCGGGACAGTTGACGAAAAACTGTTTTTT.